This section outlines one TCR beta chain sequence together with its context. This clonotype appeared many times. There is no known antigen for this receptor. Per-base quality was not reported, and no clone a single base away is much larger than it. Whole blood was used without fractionating the cells, so the repertoire represented all peripheral T cells without sorting. For RNA extraction, 2 to 2.5 ml of peripheral blood was collected into Tempus tubes. HIV-infected adults who had not yet received antiretroviral therapy and were about to begin treatment were enrolled, with the first sixteen eligible patients processed. Enrollment excluded patients who had febrile or AIDS-related illness, tumors, hepatitis B or C coinfection, immunomodulatory therapy, recent vaccination or treatment interruptions. Residual genomic DNA was removed with the TURBO-DNase kit and globin mRNA was depleted with GLOBINclear. Pretreatment blood was drawn from HIV-infected patients immediately prior to the initiation of antiretroviral therapy.

The sample is drawn from a study of HIV-infected patients and healthy controls (dated by TCRdb to between 2012 and 2015). As for the study more broadly: CD4 counts were modestly but significantly increased in 14 of 16 patients after three months of therapy, but they remained below normal ranges. No consistent shift in CD8 counts was seen during early therapy, whereas a slight rise was seen in the CD4:CD8 ratio. Viral load fell below detection in most of the 16 patients by the second bleed and in all patients following a further year of therapy. Overall T-cell lymphocytopenia was not observed in the patients, and no significant difference from controls was found in total CDR3 counts per chain. Whether deep TCR repertoire sequencing of small blood samples from HIV patients could capture immune perturbation and reconstitution was tested in the study. General findings and caveats noted by the study authors: Processing was restricted to sixteen HIV-infected individuals, which the authors judged to be a major constraint on the generalizability of the findings. Eight alpha and eight beta V genes showed significantly different mean usage between HIV-infected patients and controls. Using whole blood restricted sequencing depth and prevented separating the dynamics of distinct T-cell subpopulations. In HIV-infected patients, the apparent post-therapy recovery of the Gini index was not replicated in size-matched repertoire data. MAIT cell alpha-chain CDR3s were present at high frequency in healthy controls but severely depleted in HIV+ repertoires. More CDR3s were shared between individuals among healthy controls than among HIV+ patients, as measured by Jaccard index and by the count of highly shared sequences. The pairing of alpha and beta chains was not determined in the samples. Oligoclonality may be reflected in the significantly higher mean Gini indices of HIV-infected repertoires compared with controls. Rare events from HIV-infected data received too much weight under size-matching, and comparisons were complicated by unequal numbers of distinct sequences between patients and controls. Healthy control repertoires showed roughly threefold more distinct CDR3s and higher Shannon diversity than untreated HIV+ repertoires. In the study, no determination of donor HLA types was made. HIV-associated CDR3s exhibited a significant reduction in frequency during therapy, whereas CMV-associated CDR3s exhibited no significant change, although the majority increased in frequency. The study cohorts differed slightly in age and sex profile, but those differences did not account for the observed differences in diversity.

The CDR3 starts with the cysteine, ends with the phenylalanine, and has 16 residues. The entry retains the CDR3 DNA only, 48 bases that are in frame from base 1. Trimming costs V 7 bases and J 1 base, and their ends lie 17 bases apart. 400 to 650 ng RNA was reverse transcribed with SuperScript III using primers against the alpha and beta constant regions. Separate libraries for the alpha and beta chains were generated through chain-specific third strand synthesis that incorporated multiplexing indices. To avoid primer bias, the protocol used one single primer pair to amplify every rearrangement within a chain, and the protocol also attached molecular barcodes to each cDNA molecule. The SP2 sequencing primer site and a random hexamer were carried on a 5' RACE adapter, to which purified cDNA was joined by T4 RNA Ligase 1. Second strand synthesis was performed with Phusion polymerase and primed from the SP2 site, and slow temperature ramps were applied to favor optimal annealing. The 12-nucleotide barcode on each molecule comprised two random hexamer sequences, both introduced before amplification and concatenated. P5 and P7 adapter elements plus a second index were added in a short first PCR, which was followed by a 23-cycle amplification PCR with P5s and P7 primers. Libraries received roughly 28 PCR cycles in total, were quantified on a Qubit, sized on a Bioanalyzer, and diluted to about 4 nM. Sequencing of the normalized libraries was performed on an Illumina MiSeq with 2 x 250 paired-end kits. Reverse transcription reactions were cleaned up on MinElute columns and eluted into approximately 10 ul Tris-Cl. Adapter ligations ran for about 25 hours at 16 degrees C and were afterwards cleaned with AMPure XP beads at a 1:1 ratio. Under the source paper's analysis protocol: A modified Decombinator that output V, J, insert and barcode information was used to process the demultiplexed FASTQ files. Sequences sharing a barcode but differing from the dominant sequence were discarded as errors, and barcodes clustered at Levenshtein distance 3 were counted to estimate original cDNA molecules. Downstream analyses used R packages ineq, vegan, igraph and RCytoscape, with IMGT nomenclature and CDR3 definitions. V gene usage was calculated across distinct sequences, with every TCR tallied a single time to avoid skew from clonal expansion. Similarity networks connected unique CDR3 amino acid sequences within a donor whenever two sequences differed by a single Levenshtein edit. The authors compiled published HIV-specific CDR3s (approximately 90 alpha, approximately 700 beta) and CMV-specific CDR3s (around 13 alpha, fewer than 300 beta) and searched for them in the repertoires. Random subsampling to size-matched repertoires showed patients' decreased diversity was not caused by their lower sequence numbers. Using fastp at Q25 and MiXCR, TCRdb reprocessed the public reads and kept productive beta chains. Entries are consolidated by CDR3 protein sequence, retaining the most common genes and DNA. The V and J calls shown here were made by TCRdb, not taken from the authors' results. The sample table shows 10,000 to 15,000 distinct CDR3 sequences, and roughly 9.5% are seen once. The top ten clones comprise roughly a quarter of the sample.

Recombination joined TRBV12-3 or TRBV12-4 with TRBJ1-5; TRBD1 is a possible D gene, resting on 5 matching bases. The sequence came from an adult with HIV infection. The donor label of this sample is uncertain. The starting material was blood, obtained before antiretroviral therapy. The DNA reads as follows: TGTGCCAGCATGGCTCCGAGTGGGGGGAGCAATCAGCCCCAGCATTTT. It codes for CASMAPSGGSNQPQHF.